These 30 T cell receptor beta chains were sequenced from one sample in a study of patients and donors after allogeneic stem cell transplantation. One entry per CDR3 protein, called by TCRdb with MiXCR from the RT-PCR reads. Of over 150,000 distinct CDR3 sequences detected, more than 35% appear once; the ten largest clones hold 33%. The sequencing input was blood, either unsorted or a sorted T cell fraction (not recorded which). The receptors shown here come from a human donor who was either an allogeneic HSCT recipient or a stem cell or donor lymphocyte infusion donor (not recorded which). It is not recorded whose cells these are; they may come from a transplant donor.

The chain employs TRBV5-1 and TRBJ2-1, with 7 bases identical to TRBD1. Trimming removed 0 bases from V and 7 bases from J; junction bases left unmatched: 10. From germline, CDR1 is SGHRS and CDR2 YFSETQ. The CDR3 is 16 residues long. Written as DNA, the CDR3 is TGCGCCAGCAGCTTGGCCTTTTTGGCAGGGGGAAATGAGCAGTTCTTC. Encoded protein: CASSLAFLAGGNEQFF.

This clonotype appeared a few times. This rearrangement joins TRBV13 to TRBJ1-1; no definite D call. Trimming removed 8 bases from V and 1 base from J, with 11 bases in between. This CDR3 has 13 residues. Germline loops: CDR1 PRHDT, CDR2 FYEKMQ (reference sequence). This CDR3 is CASGSGGNTEAFF. DNA of the CDR3: TGTGCCAGCGGGAGTGGCGGGAACACTGAAGCTTTCTTT.

This clonotype was detected only a few times. The chain recombines TRBV28 with TRBJ1-4; 8 nucleotides align to TRBD1. Germline V gene lookup returns CDR1 MDHEN and CDR2 SYDVKM. CDR3 length equals 21 residues. Trimming took 2 bases from V and 3 from J; bases not matched to a gene: 20. The CDR3 nucleotides read TGTGCCAGCAGTTTAAGAACCGTCAGGGGGCGATTGTTAGCGGCTAATGAAAAACTGTTTTTT. Protein sequence: CASSLRTVRGRLLAANEKLFF.

This chain links TRBV27 with TRBJ2-7, with D maybe TRBD1 (6 bases). The V and J ends lost 5 bases and 0 bases respectively, with 20 bases between them. The CDR3 runs 17 residues. Germline V gives CDR1 MNHEY, CDR2 SMNVEV (reference sequence). CDR3 in DNA: TGTGCCAGCAGTATCCAGCCCCAGGACAGTGGCTCCTACGAGCAGTACTTC. Translating gives CASSIQPQDSGSYEQYF.

This clonotype was found a few times. The chain is built from TRBV6-5 and TRBJ1-4; D possibly corresponds to TRBD1 (5 bases). Germline V gene data show CDR1 as MNHEY and CDR2 as SVGAGI. CDR3 size: 16 residues. Deletions cut 0 bases from V and 5 bases from J, with 13 bases between. CDR3 in DNA: TGTGCCAGCAGTTACTCTGTGGTGGGACCGAATGAAAAACTGTTTTTT. It encodes CASSYSVVGPNEKLFF.

The chain joins TRBV9 to TRBJ2-7; 8 bases line up with TRBD1. From germline, CDR1 is SGDLS and CDR2 YYNGEE. The CDR3 contains 14 residues. J gave up 5 bases and V 3 bases, and 7 bases lay outside the gene matches. The CDR3 DNA reads TGTGCCAGCAGCGCGGACAGGGTATTGCACGAGCAGTACTTC. It codes for CASSADRVLHEQYF.

There are a few counts of this clonotype. This CDR3 reads CASSYASGLRGNTIYF. CDR3 in DNA: TGTGCCAGCAGTTACGCTAGCGGGCTTAGGGGAAACACCATATATTTT. The chain combines TRBV6-6 with TRBJ1-3, with D unclear. In germline, CDR1 is MNHNY, CDR2 SVGAGI (reference sequence). The CDR3 length is 16 residues. Trimming stripped 2 bases from V and 4 bases from J, with 15 bases between.

The chain has TRBV12-3 or TRBV12-4 and TRBJ1-3, with a possible D match to TRBD1 (5 bases). The CDR3 totals 14 residues. The V gene lost 6 bases and the J gene lost 4 bases, with 13 bases spanning the gap. DNA for the CDR3: TGTGCCAGCAGCCGACCCCCAGGGGGAAACACCATATATTTT. Its protein product is CASSRPPGGNTIYF.

The rearrangement uses TRBV5-1 and TRBJ2-1; no definite D call. Germline CDR1 is SGHRS and CDR2 is YFSETQ. This CDR3 spans 14 amino acids. Trimming removed 0 bases from V and 4 bases from J, with 8 bases in between. The CDR3 region has the DNA TGCGCCAGCAGCTTGGGGCAGGCGTACAATGAGCAGTTCTTC. This translates into CASSLGQAYNEQFF.

The J gene is TRBJ1-5, the V gene TRBV7-9; D uncertain. The germline V gene has CDR1 SEHNR and CDR2 FQNEAQ (reference sequence). Trimming pared 0 bases from V and 5 bases from J, leaving 5 bases between. The CDR3 sequence is 13 residues long. The CDR3 DNA sequence: TGTGCCAGCAGCTTAGCAGAGTATCAGCCCCAGCATTTT. This gives the protein CASSLAEYQPQHF.

V is TRBV7-8 and J is TRBJ2-2; 9 nucleotides match TRBD2. Germline CDR1 SGHVS, CDR2 FQNEAQ. The CDR3 contains 17 residues. Germline trimming cut 4 bases from V and 4 bases from J; bases unmatched to any gene: 10. The CDR3 nucleotides are TGTGCCAGCAGCTCAATTATAGCGGGAGTGCTCACCGGGGAGCTGTTTTTT. This gives the protein CASSSIIAGVLTGELFF.

This rearrangement joins TRBV3-1 to TRBJ2-1, with 8 bases identical to TRBD2. Germline V gene data show CDR1 as LGHDT and CDR2 as YNNKEL (reference sequence). V dropped 1 base and J dropped 7; count of bases not matched to a gene: 6. This CDR3 is built from 15 residues. The CDR3 loop is CASSQGSGSGNEQFF. CDR3 sequence (DNA): TGTGCCAGCAGCCAAGGGAGCGGGAGCGGGAATGAGCAGTTCTTC.

This chain links TRBV6-5 with TRBJ1-4; D is unclear. Trimming stripped 6 bases from V and 0 bases from J, with 14 bases between. Germline assignment: CDR1 MNHEY and CDR2 SVGAGI. The CDR3 is 16 residues long. The CDR3 sequence: CASRPAPMATNEKLFF. In nucleotides, the CDR3 is TGTGCCAGCAGACCCGCTCCGATGGCAACTAATGAAAAACTGTTTTTT.

CDR3 nucleotide sequence: TGTGCCAGCAGTCCCTGGACTAGCGGGAGGGTAGATACGCAGTATTTT. It yields the protein CASSPWTSGRVDTQYF. The chain is built from TRBV12-3 or TRBV12-4 and TRBJ2-3; 15 bases map to TRBD2. The CDR3 contains 16 residues. Germline trimming cut 5 bases from V and 5 bases from J; bases unmatched to any gene: 5.

This chain joins TRBV15 and TRBJ1-5; D ambiguous. CDR3 length: 14 amino acids. The germline V gene has CDR1 LNHNV and CDR2 YYDKDF (reference sequence). The ends were cut back, 0 bases at V and 4 bases at J, with 7 bases in the middle. The CDR3 spells CATSRDWENQPQHF. The CDR3 DNA follows: TGTGCCACCAGCAGAGATTGGGAGAATCAGCCCCAGCATTTT.

The rearrangement joins TRBV6-5 to TRBJ2-1; 8 bases match TRBD1. The CDR3 is 15 amino acids. The trim removed 6 bases at V and 4 bases at J, leaving 8 bases unmatched. Germline V lookup: CDR1 MNHEY, CDR2 SVGAGI. The CDR3 region is CASRLPGGTYNEQFF. The CDR3 coding sequence is TGTGCCAGCAGACTTCCAGGGGGCACATACAATGAGCAGTTCTTC.

At least ten counts were recorded for this clonotype. The CDR3 bases are TGTGCCAGCAGCTCAGATCCAACAGGGGGCTTCGCGAGAACTAATGAAAAACTGTTTTTT. This gives the protein CASSSDPTGGFARTNEKLFF. The chain employs TRBV5-6 and TRBJ1-4; 9 bases fit TRBD1. The V gene's germline CDR1 is SGHDT and CDR2 YYEEEE. The CDR3 extends over 20 amino acids. The trim removed 3 bases at V and 1 base at J, leaving 16 bases unmatched.

This chain joins TRBV15 and TRBJ2-7; possibly TRBD2 for D (5 bases). Germline-derived CDR1 and CDR2 are LNHNV and YYDKDF (reference sequence). This CDR3 comprises 13 residues. V was trimmed by 6 bases and J by 4 bases, leaving 13 bases between them. CDR3 loop: CATRDSPGYEQYF. The CDR3 DNA reads as TGTGCCACCAGAGATAGTCCGGGATACGAGCAGTACTTC. The variable domain in full, with the rest retrieved from reference TRBV15 and TRBJ2-7, is DAMVIQNPRYQVTQFGKPVTLSCSQTLNHNVMYWYQQKSSQAPKLLFHYYDKDFNNEADTPDNFQSRRPNTSFCFLDIRSPGLGDTAMYLCATRDSPGYEQYFGPGTRLTVT.

The rearrangement links TRBV4-3 to TRBJ2-6; D uncertain. V lost 1 base and J 0 bases, leaving 4 bases between the germline ends. This CDR3 has 15 residues. Germline loops: CDR1 LGHNA, CDR2 YSLEER. Here the CDR3 reads CASSQGNSGANVLTF. Written as DNA, the CDR3 is TGCGCCAGCAGCCAAGGCAACTCTGGGGCCAACGTCCTGACTTTC.

This chain uses TRBV7-3 with TRBJ1-1; 8 bases are a match to TRBD1. The CDR3 extends over 15 amino acids. The germline CDR1 and CDR2 sequences are SGHTA and FQGTGA. The junction had 8 bases not matched to a gene; V was cut back by 5 bases and J by 3 bases. In DNA form, the CDR3 reads TGTGCCAGCAGCCCACGGACAGGGACGGACACTGAAGCTTTCTTT. Amino acids: CASSPRTGTDTEAFF. Looking up the rest from reference TRBV7-3 and TRBJ1-1 gives the full variable domain: GAGVSQTPSNKVTEKGKYVELRCDPISGHTALYWYRQSLGQGPEFLIYFQGTGAADDSGLPNDRFFAVRPEGSVSTLKIQRTERGDSAVYLCASSPRTGTDTEAFFGQGTRLTVV.

The CDR3 spells CATSDSHSGTGRGAQHF. The CDR3 coding sequence is TGTGCCACCAGTGATTCCCACTCCGGGACAGGGAGAGGGGCCCAGCATTTT. This chain uses TRBV24-1 with TRBJ1-5; 9 bases are shared with TRBD1. From germline, CDR1 is KGHDR and CDR2 SFDVKD. J gave up 11 bases and V 2 bases, and 15 bases lay outside the gene matches. The length of the CDR3 is 17 residues.

This clonotype was seen more than once but under ten times. The chain combines TRBV6-2 or TRBV6-3 with TRBJ1-2, with D uncertain. V was pared by 0 bases and J by 8 bases, with 13 bases between. The CDR3 has 14 amino acids. Per the germline V gene, CDR1 is MNHEY and CDR2 is SVGEGT. The CDR3 DNA follows: TGTGCCAGCAGTTACTCTGGTTCGTTGTGGGGCTACACCTTC. Protein sequence: CASSYSGSLWGYTF.

The V call is TRBV6-5, the J call TRBJ2-2; TRBD2 matches at 12 bases. The CDR3 sequence is 15 residues long. CDR1 MNHEY and CDR2 SVGAGI come from the germline V gene. With V trimmed by 6 bases and J by 5 bases, 4 bases remained unmatched. The CDR3 sequence is CASSLAGGRTGELFF. CDR3 DNA sequence: TGTGCCAGCAGCCTAGCGGGAGGGAGGACCGGGGAGCTGTTTTTT.

This clonotype was recorded a few times. The V call is TRBV29-1, the J call TRBJ1-1, with 11 bases fitting TRBD1. With 4 bases clipped from V and 3 bases from J, the junction kept 1 base outside the gene matches. The CDR3 spans 13 residues. CDR1 SQVTM and CDR2 ANQGSEA come from the germline V gene. The CDR3 DNA follows: TGCAGCGTTGTGGACAGGGGGCACACTGAAGCTTTCTTT. Protein product: CSVVDRGHTEAFF. Looking up the rest from reference TRBV29-1 and TRBJ1-1 gives the full variable domain: SAVISQKPSRDICQRGTSLTIQCQVDSQVTMMFWYRQQPGQSLTLIATANQGSEATYESGFVIDKFPISRPNLTFSTLTVSNMSPEDSSIYLCSVVDRGHTEAFFGQGTRLTVV.

V is TRBV28 and J is TRBJ1-5; D ambiguous. Deletions cut 7 bases from V and 2 bases from J, with 9 bases between. The CDR3 is 13 residues long. Germline-derived CDR1 and CDR2 are MDHEN and SYDVKM. DNA of the CDR3: TGTGCCAGCATCCCGTCGGGCAATCAGCCCCAGCATTTT. Its translation is CASIPSGNQPQHF.

J is TRBJ2-1 and V is TRBV29-1; 7 bases align to TRBD2. The germline V gene has CDR1 SQVTM and CDR2 ANQGSEA. This CDR3 spans 13 amino acids. J was trimmed by 2 bases and V by 5 bases; bases with no gene match: 3. CDR3 residues: CSVSGTTYNEQFF. In DNA, the CDR3 is TGCAGCGTTAGCGGGACCACCTACAATGAGCAGTTCTTC.

In its sample, this clonotype was seen a few times. V gene TRBV27 combines with J gene TRBJ2-7, with D possibly matching TRBD2 (6 bases). Germline CDR1 reads MNHEY; CDR2 reads SMNVEV (reference sequence). The germline V and J ends were trimmed by 5 bases and 2 bases, with 10 bases remaining between them. This CDR3 contains 13 residues. The CDR3 region has the DNA TGTGCCAGCAGTCTGTCGGGGGCCTACGAGCAGTACTTC. Translating gives CASSLSGAYEQYF.

This clonotype occurred a few times. This sequence joins TRBV9 and TRBJ1-4; 8 bases line up with TRBD1. Looked up from germline, CDR1 is SGDLS and CDR2 is YYNGEE. Losses at the gene ends were 3 bases for V and 7 bases for J; bases not matched to a gene: 8. The CDR3 is 15 residues long. For the CDR3, the DNA is TGTGCCAGCAGCGGGGAGGGACAGGACGGTGAAAAACTGTTTTTT. It specifies CASSGEGQDGEKLFF. Full variable domain (rest looked up from reference TRBV9 and TRBJ1-4): DSGVTQTPKHLITATGQRVTLRCSPRSGDLSVYWYQQSLDQGLQFLIQYYNGEERAKGNILERFSAQQFPDLHSELNLSSLELGDSALYFCASSGEGQDGEKLFFGSGTQLSVL.

The chain recombines TRBV14 with TRBJ1-2, with 8 bases aligning to TRBD1. This CDR3 has 16 amino acids. Looked up from germline, CDR1 is SGHDN and CDR2 is FVKESK. J gave up 8 bases and V 2 bases, and 13 bases lay outside the gene matches. The CDR3 region is CASSQRRARGLGGYTF. The CDR3 nucleotides are TGTGCCAGCAGCCAAAGGCGGGCCAGGGGGCTCGGGGGCTACACCTTC.

The chain combines TRBV5-6 with TRBJ1-2; D ambiguous. V lost 2 bases to trimming and J lost 0 bases, with 17 bases between them. The germline CDR1 and CDR2 sequences are SGHDT and YYEEEE. The CDR3 loop spans 17 amino acids. CDR3 residues: CASSFLPVRPSNYGYTF. In DNA form, the CDR3 reads TGTGCCAGCAGCTTTCTTCCGGTCCGGCCATCTAACTATGGCTACACCTTC.